This entry is about one T cell receptor (beta chain). Antigen unknown. These data belong to a study of type 1 regulatory T cells. Overall study: This in vitro CD4 product, T-allo10, is enriched for Tr1 cells and alloantigen-specific.

Graft donor-derived T-allo10 cells were described as host-alloantigen-specific, anergic, and alloantigen-specifically suppressive. TCRdb re-analysed the reads in MiXCR, keeping a single row per CDR3 protein. The sample has around 62,000 distinct CDR3 sequences; 63% are singletons. With 6 bases clipped from V and 2 bases from J, the junction kept 11 bases outside the gene matches. The CDR3 totals 17 residues. Germline V CDR1 and CDR2: SNHLY, FYNNEI. Sequencing was carried out using cultured T cells, either the whole culture or a sorted T cell fraction (not recorded which). The subset was: Tr1-enriched cell product generated in vitro against host alloantigens. The receptor was derived from a human donor in good health. The rearrangement uses TRBV2 and TRBJ2-3, with TRBD2 matching 10 bases. The CDR3 is CASSVSPSGSITDTQYF. DNA for the CDR3: TGTGCCAGCAGCGTCTCTCCTAGCGGGAGTATCACAGATACGCAGTATTTT. Full variable domain (outside the CDR3, taken from reference TRBV2 and TRBJ2-3): EPEVTQTPSHQVTQMGQEVILRCVPISNHLYFYWYRQILGQKVEFLVSFYNNEISEKSEIFDDQFSVERPDGSNFTLKIRSTKLEDSAMYFCASSVSPSGSITDTQYFGPGTRLTVL.